This entry lists 7 T cell receptor beta chains sequenced from one sample in a study of T cells in Graves' hyperthyroidism and ophthalmopathy. Amplified regions were TCR beta CDR3 sequences from RNA transcripts. In the first-round RT-PCR of the TCR CDR3, the HTBI primer set was used. One entry per CDR3 protein, called by TCRdb with MiXCR from the multiplex PCR reads. This table holds fewer than 500,000 distinct CDR3 sequences, 14% to 15% found once. Sequencing was carried out using blood. The receptors stem from a young man with Graves' ophthalmopathy.

This sequence joins TRBV27 and TRBJ2-1, with D tentatively TRBD1 (5 bases). With the DNA end fitting TRBJ2-7 better, the J assignment may be wrong. This CDR3 comprises 16 residues. CDR1 and CDR2 from the germline V gene are MNHEY and SMNVEV (reference sequence). The CDR3 spells CASSFSGRGHYNEQYF. The CDR3 DNA is TGTGCCAGCAGTTTCTCGGGTAGAGGACACTACAATGAGCAGTACTTC.

In this sample, this clonotype turned up a few times. The chain is built from TRBV7-2 and TRBJ2-7, with 10 bases aligning to TRBD2. The V gene's germline CDR1 is SGHTA and CDR2 FQGNSA. The length of the CDR3 is 15 residues. V shed 5 bases, J shed 3 bases, and the junction held 7 bases outside the gene matches. This CDR3 reads CASSRVASGSYEQYF. As DNA, the CDR3 is TGTGCCAGCAGCCGTGTGGCTAGCGGGAGCTACGAGCAGTACTTC.

This clonotype was seen ten or more times. This chain joins TRBV6-1 and TRBJ1-1; a weak D match, TRBD1 (6 bases). The CDR3 covers 13 residues. The germline V gene has CDR1 MNHNS and CDR2 SASEGT. V was pared by 5 bases and J by 3 bases, with 10 bases between. DNA for the CDR3: TGTGCCAGCAGTTCATACAGGGACACTGAAGCTTTCTTT. It yields the protein CASSSYRDTEAFF.

The gene calls are TRBV13 and TRBJ2-1, with 8 bases aligning to TRBD1. This CDR3 is built from 15 residues. CDR1 is PRHDT and CDR2 is FYEKMQ in the germline V gene (reference sequence). The V segment lost 5 bases and the J segment 9 bases; nucleotides outside the gene matches: 12. CDR3 DNA sequence: TGTGCCAGCAGCCAGGGGGCTATCGGGAGCAGTGAGCAGTTCTTC. This sequence encodes CASSQGAIGSSEQFF.

This clonotype was seen many times. The gene calls are TRBV28 and TRBJ2-3; TRBD2 might be the D (5 bases). Germline V gene lookup returns CDR1 MDHEN and CDR2 SYDVKM. V was trimmed by 7 bases and J by 4 bases, leaving 6 bases between them. This CDR3 region has 11 residues. This CDR3 is CASKLADTQYF. DNA of the CDR3: TGTGCCAGCAAACTAGCAGATACGCAGTATTTT.

This clonotype was found many times. The chain carries TRBV12-3 or TRBV12-4 and TRBJ2-5; 11 nucleotides line up with TRBD2. The CDR3 has 16 residues. J gave up 0 bases and V 4 bases, and 4 bases lay outside the gene matches. CDR3 sequence reads: CASSSGLAGYQETQYF. The DNA of the CDR3 is TGTGCCAGCAGTTCCGGACTAGCGGGCTACCAAGAGACCCAGTACTTC.

This clonotype occurred a few times. The CDR3 DNA follows: TGTGCCAGCAGTTTAGTGTTACAGATGAATTCACCCCTCCACTTT. Protein sequence: CASSLVLQMNSPLHF. The J gene is TRBJ1-6, the V gene TRBV27; the D is unclear. This CDR3 region has 15 residues. V lost 2 bases, J lost 7 bases, and 12 bases lay in between. Per germline, CDR1 MNHEY and CDR2 SMNVEV (reference sequence).